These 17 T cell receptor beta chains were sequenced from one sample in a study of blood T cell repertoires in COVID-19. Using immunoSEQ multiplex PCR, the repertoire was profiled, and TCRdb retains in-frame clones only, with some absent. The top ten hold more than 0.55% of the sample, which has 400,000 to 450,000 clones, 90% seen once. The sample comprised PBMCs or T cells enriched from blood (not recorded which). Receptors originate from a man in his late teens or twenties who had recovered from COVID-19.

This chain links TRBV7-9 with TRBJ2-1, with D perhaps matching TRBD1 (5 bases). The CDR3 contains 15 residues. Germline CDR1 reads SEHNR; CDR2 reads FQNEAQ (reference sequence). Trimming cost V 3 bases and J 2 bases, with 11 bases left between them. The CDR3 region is CASSLSQGTYNEQFF. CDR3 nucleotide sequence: TGTGCCAGCAGCTTGAGCCAGGGTACCTACAATGAGCAGTTCTTC.

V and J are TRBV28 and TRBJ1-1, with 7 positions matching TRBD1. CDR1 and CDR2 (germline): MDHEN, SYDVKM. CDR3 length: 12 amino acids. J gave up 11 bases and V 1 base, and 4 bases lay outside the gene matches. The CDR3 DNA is TGTGCCAGCAGTTTATTACAGGGGCCGGCTTTCTTT. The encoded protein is CASSLLQGPAFF.

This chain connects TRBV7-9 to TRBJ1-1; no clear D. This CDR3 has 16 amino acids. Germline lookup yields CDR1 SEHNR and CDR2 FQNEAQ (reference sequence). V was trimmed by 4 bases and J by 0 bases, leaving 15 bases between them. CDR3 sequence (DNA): TGTGCCAGCAGCTCACCTGCGGCGGGAATGAACACTGAAGCTTTCTTT. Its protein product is CASSSPAAGMNTEAFF. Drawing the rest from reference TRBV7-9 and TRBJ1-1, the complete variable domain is DTGVSQNPRHKITKRGQNVTFRCDPISEHNRLYWYRQTLGQGPEFLTYFQNEAQLEKSRLLSDRFSAERPKGSFSTLEIQRTEQGDSAMYLCASSSPAAGMNTEAFFGQGTRLTVV.

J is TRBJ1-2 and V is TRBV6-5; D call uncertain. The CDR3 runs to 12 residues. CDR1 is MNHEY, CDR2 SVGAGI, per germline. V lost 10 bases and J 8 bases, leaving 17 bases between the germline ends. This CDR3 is CATSFRPGGYTF. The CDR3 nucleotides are TGTGCCACCTCCTTTAGGCCGGGAGGCTACACCTTC.

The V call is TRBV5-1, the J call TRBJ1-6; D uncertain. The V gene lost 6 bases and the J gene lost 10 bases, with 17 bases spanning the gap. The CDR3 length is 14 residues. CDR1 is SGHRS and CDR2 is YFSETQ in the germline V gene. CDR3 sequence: CASKGDGVGSPLHF. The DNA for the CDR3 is TGCGCCAGCAAGGGAGATGGGGTCGGATCACCCCTCCACTTT.

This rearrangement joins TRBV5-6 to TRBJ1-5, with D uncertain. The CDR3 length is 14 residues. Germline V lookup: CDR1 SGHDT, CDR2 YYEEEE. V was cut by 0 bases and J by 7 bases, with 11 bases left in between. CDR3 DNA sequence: TGTGCCAGCAGCTTGGCCGGCAGAGGGCAGCCCCAGCATTTT. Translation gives CASSLAGRGQPQHF.

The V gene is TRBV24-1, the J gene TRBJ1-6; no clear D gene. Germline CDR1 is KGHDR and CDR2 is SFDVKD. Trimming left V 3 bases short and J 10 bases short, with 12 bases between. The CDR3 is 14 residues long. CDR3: CATSDPGSASPLHF. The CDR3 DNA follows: TGTGCCACCAGTGATCCGGGTTCTGCCTCACCCCTCCACTTT.

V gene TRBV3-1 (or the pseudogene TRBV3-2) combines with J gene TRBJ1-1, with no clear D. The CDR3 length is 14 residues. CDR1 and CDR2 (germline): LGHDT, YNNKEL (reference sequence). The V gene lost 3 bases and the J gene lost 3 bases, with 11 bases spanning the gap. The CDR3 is CASSQTQIHTEAFF. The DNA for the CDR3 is TGTGCCAGCAGCCAGACACAGATCCACACTGAAGCTTTCTTT.

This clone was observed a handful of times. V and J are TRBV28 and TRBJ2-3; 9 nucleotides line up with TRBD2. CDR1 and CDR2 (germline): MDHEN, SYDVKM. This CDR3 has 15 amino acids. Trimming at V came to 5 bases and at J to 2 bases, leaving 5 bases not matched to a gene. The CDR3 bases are TGTGCCAGCAGTGCGACTAGCGGCCTCACAGATACGCAGTATTTT. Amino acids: CASSATSGLTDTQYF.

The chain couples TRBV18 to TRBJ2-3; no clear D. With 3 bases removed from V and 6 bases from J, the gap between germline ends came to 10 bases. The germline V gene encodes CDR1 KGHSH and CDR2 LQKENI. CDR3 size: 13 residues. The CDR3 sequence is CASSPLLLDTQYF. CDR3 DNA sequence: TGTGCCAGCTCACCGCTACTCCTTGATACGCAGTATTTT.

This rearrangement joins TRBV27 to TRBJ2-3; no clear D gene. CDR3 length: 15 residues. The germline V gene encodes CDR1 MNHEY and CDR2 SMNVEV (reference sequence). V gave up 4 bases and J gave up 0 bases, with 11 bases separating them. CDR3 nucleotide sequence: TGTGCCAGCAGTTCTCCCCCGTCTAGCACAGATACGCAGTATTTT. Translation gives CASSSPPSSTDTQYF.

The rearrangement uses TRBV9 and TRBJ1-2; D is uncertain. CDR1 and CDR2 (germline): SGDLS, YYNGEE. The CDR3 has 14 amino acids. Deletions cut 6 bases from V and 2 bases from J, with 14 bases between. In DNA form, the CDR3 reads TGTGCCAGCACCCCGGGAAATGGCAACTATGGCTACACCTTC. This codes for CASTPGNGNYGYTF.

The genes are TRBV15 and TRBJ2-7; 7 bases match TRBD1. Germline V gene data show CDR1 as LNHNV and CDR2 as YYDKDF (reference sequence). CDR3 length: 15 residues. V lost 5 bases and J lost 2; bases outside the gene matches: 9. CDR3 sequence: CATSALTGQTYEQYF. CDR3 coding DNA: TGTGCCACCAGCGCTCTGACAGGGCAGACCTACGAGCAGTACTTC.

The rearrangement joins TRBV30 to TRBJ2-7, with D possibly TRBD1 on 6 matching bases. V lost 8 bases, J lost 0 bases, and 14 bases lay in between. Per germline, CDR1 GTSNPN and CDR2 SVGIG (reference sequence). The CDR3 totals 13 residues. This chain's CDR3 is CARSRDNSYEQYF. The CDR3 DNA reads TGTGCCCGCTCTCGGGACAACTCCTACGAGCAGTACTTC.

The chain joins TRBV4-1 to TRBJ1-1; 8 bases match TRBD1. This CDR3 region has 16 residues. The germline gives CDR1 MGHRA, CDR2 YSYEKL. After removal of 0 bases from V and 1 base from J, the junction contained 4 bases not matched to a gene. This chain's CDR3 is CASSQDPGTGNTEAFF. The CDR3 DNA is TGCGCCAGCAGCCAAGATCCCGGGACAGGGAACACTGAAGCTTTCTTT.

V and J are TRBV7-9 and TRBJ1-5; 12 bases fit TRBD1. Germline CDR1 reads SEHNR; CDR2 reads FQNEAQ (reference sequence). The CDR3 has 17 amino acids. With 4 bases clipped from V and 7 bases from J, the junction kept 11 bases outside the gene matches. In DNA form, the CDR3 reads TGTGCCAGCAGCTGGGAGGGGGACAGGGGGCAAGAGCAGCCCCAGCATTTT. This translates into CASSWEGDRGQEQPQHF.

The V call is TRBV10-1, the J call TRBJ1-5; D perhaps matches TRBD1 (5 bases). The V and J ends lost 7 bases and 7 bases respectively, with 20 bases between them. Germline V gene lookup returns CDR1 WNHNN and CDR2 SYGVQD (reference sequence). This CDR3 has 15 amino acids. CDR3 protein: CASTWRGRGYQPQHF. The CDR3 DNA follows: TGCGCCAGCACGTGGCGGGGGAGAGGATACCAGCCCCAGCATTTT.